The T cell receptor (beta chain) described here comes from a study of CD8+ T cells in alopecia areata. Study overall: The authors scored treated patients' severity by affected scalp percentage.

Treatment: oral pan-JAK inhibitor, 5-10 mg twice daily. Extracted from the samples, RNA was reverse transcribed into cDNA to serve as the sequencing template. The repertoire was sequenced with immunoSEQ multiplex PCR; TCRdb's copy has only in-frame clones and lacks some. The sample consists of over 100,000 clones, roughly 50% of them appearing once. The CDR3 has 17 amino acids. V lost 0 bases and J 0 bases, leaving 12 bases between the germline ends. CDR1 and CDR2 (germline): LNHNV, YYDKDF (reference sequence). The clonotype comes from a human donor with alopecia areata. The source material was CD8+ T cells sorted from blood, sampled at week 24, from a patient treated with tofacitinib. The rearrangement uses TRBV15 and TRBJ1-5; no definite D call. The chain's CDR3 is CATSREVAVHSNQPQHF. The CDR3 DNA is TGTGCCACCAGCAGAGAAGTGGCAGTCCATAGCAATCAGCCCCAGCATTTT.